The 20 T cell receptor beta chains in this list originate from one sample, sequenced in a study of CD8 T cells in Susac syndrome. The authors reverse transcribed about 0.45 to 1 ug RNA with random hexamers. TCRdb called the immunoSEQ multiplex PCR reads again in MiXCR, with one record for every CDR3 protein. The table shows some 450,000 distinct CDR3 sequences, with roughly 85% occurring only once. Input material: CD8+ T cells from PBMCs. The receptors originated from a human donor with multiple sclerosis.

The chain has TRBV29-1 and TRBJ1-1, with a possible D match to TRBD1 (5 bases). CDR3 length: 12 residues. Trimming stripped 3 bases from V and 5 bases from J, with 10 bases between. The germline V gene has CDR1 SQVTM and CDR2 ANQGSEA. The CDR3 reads CSVDGQGTEAFF. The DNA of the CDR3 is TGCAGCGTTGACGGACAAGGAACTGAAGCTTTCTTT. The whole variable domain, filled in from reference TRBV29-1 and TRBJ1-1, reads SAVISQKPSRDICQRGTSLTIQCQVDSQVTMMFWYRQQPGQSLTLIATANQGSEATYESGFVIDKFPISRPNLTFSTLTVSNMSPEDSSIYLCSVDGQGTEAFFGQGTRLTVV.

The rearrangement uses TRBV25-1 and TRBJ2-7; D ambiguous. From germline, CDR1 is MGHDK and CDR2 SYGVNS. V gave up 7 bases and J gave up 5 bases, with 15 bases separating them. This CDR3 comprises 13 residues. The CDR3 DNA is TGTGCCAGCACCGTTTCGGACCTTAACGAGCAGTACTTC. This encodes CASTVSDLNEQYF.

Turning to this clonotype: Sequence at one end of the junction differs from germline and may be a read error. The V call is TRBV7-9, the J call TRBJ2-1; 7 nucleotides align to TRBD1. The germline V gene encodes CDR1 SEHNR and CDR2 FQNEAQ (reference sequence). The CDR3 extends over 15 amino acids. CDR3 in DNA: TGTGGCAGCAGCCTTAGACAGGGTACGTGGAATGAGCAGTTCTTC. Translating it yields CGSSLRQGTWNEQFF.

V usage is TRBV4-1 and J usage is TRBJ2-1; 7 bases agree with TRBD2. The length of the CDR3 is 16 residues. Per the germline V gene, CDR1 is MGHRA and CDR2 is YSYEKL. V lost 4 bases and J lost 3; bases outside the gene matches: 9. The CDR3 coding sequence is TGCGCCAGCAGCCTGGCCCTTACGGGAGGCTACAATGAGCAGTTCTTC. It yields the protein CASSLALTGGYNEQFF.

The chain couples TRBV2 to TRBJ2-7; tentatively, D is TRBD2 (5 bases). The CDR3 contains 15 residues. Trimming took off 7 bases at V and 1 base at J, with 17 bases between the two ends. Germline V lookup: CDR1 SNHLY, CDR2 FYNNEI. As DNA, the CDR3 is TGTGCCAGCACCTCAACCGGGGTCAGTTCCTACGAGCAGTACTTC. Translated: CASTSTGVSSYEQYF.

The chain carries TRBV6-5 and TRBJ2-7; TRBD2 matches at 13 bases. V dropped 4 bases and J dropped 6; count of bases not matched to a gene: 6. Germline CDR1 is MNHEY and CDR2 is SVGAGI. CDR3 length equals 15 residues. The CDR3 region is CASSLTSGGAAEQYF. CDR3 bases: TGTGCCAGCAGTTTAACTAGCGGGGGGGCCGCCGAGCAGTACTTC.

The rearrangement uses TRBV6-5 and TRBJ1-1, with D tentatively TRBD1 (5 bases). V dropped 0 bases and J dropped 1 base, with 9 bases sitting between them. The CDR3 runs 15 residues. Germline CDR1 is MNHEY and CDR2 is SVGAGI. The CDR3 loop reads CASSYSPGTNTEAFF. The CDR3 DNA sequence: TGTGCCAGCAGTTACTCTCCAGGGACGAACACTGAAGCTTTCTTT.

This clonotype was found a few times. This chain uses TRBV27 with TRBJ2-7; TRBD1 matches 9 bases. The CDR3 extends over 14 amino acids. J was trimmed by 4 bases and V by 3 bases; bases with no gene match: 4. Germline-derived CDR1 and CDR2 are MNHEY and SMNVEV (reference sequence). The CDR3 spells CASSLRDRVYEQYF. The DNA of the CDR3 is TGTGCCAGCAGTTTGAGGGACAGGGTGTACGAGCAGTACTTC.

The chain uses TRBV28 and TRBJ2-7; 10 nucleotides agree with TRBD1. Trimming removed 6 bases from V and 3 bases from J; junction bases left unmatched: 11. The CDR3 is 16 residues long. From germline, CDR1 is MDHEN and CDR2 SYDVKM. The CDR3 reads CASRGPGQGWNYEQYF. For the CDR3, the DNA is TGTGCCAGCAGGGGACCGGGACAGGGGTGGAACTACGAGCAGTACTTC.

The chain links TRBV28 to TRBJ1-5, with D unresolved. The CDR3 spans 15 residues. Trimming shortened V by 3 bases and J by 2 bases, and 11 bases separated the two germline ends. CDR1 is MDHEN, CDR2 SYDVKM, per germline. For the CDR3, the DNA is TGTGCCAGCAGTTTCCTATCGGATGGCAATCAGCCCCAGCATTTT. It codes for CASSFLSDGNQPQHF.

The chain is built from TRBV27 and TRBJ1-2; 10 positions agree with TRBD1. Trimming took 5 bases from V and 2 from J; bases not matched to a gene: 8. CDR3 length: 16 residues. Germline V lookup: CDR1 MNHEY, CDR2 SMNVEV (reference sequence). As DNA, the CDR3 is TGTGCCAGCAGTCCTCTGGGACAGGGGAGAAACTATGGCTACACCTTC. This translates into CASSPLGQGRNYGYTF.

This CDR3 reads CASRTQGEETQYF. CDR3 bases: TGTGCCAGTAGAACACAGGGGGAGGAGACCCAGTACTTC. The rearrangement uses TRBV19 and TRBJ2-5, with 8 positions matching TRBD1. The CDR3 covers 13 residues. Germline values: CDR1 LNHDA, CDR2 SQIVND (reference sequence). Trimming at V came to 6 bases and at J to 5 bases, leaving 5 bases not matched to a gene. The entire variable domain, with the rest obtained from reference TRBV19 and TRBJ2-5, is as follows: DGGITQSPKYLFRKEGQNVTLSCEQNLNHDAMYWYRQDPGQGLRLIYYSQIVNDFQKGDIAEGYSVSREKKESFPLTVTSAQKNPTAFYLCASRTQGEETQYFGPGTRLLVL.

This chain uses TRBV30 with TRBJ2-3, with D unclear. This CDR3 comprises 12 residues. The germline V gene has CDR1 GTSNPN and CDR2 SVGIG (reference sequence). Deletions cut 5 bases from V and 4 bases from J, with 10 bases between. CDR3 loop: CAWGFGPDTQYF. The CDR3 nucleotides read TGTGCCTGGGGATTCGGGCCAGATACGCAGTATTTT.

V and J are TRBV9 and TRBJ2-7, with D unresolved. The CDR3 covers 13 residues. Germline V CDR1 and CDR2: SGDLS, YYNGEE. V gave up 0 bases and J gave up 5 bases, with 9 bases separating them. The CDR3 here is CASSVGSKDEQYF. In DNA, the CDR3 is TGTGCCAGCAGCGTAGGGTCCAAGGACGAGCAGTACTTC. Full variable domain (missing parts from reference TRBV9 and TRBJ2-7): DSGVTQTPKHLITATGQRVTLRCSPRSGDLSVYWYQQSLDQGLQFLIQYYNGEERAKGNILERFSAQQFPDLHSELNLSSLELGDSALYFCASSVGSKDEQYFGPGTRLTVT.

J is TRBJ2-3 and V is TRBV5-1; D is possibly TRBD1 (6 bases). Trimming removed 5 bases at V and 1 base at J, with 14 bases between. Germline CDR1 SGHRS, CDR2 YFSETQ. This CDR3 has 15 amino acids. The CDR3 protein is CASRNDRSRTDTQYF. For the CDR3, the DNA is TGCGCCAGCAGGAACGACAGGAGTCGCACAGATACGCAGTATTTT.

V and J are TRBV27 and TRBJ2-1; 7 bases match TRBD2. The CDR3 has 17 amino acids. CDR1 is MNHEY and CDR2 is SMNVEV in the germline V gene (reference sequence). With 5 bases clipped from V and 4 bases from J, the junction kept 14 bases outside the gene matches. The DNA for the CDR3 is TGTGCCAGCAGTCTACGTGGGCTAGCGGAAATATACAATGAGCAGTTCTTC. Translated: CASSLRGLAEIYNEQFF.

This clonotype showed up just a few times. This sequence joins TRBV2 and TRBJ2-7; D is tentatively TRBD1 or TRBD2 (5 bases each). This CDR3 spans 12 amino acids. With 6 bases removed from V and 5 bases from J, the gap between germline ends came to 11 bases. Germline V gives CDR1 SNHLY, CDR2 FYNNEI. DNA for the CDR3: TGTGCCAGCAGCTTGGGGGAAAACGAGCAGTACTTC. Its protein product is CASSLGENEQYF.

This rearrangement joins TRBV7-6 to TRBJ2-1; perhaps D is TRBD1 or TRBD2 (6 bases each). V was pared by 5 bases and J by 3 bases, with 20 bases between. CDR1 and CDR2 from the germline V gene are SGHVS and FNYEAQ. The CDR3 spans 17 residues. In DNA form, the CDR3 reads TGTGCCAGCAGCCTACCCCGTCCCGGGGGCAGCTACAATGAGCAGTTCTTC. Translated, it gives CASSLPRPGGSYNEQFF.

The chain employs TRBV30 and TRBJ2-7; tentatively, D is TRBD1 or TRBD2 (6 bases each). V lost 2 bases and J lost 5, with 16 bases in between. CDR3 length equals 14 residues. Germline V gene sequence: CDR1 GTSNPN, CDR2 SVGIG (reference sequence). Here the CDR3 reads CAWSPLGGGDEQYF. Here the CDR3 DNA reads TGTGCCTGGAGTCCCCTTGGAGGGGGAGACGAGCAGTACTTC.

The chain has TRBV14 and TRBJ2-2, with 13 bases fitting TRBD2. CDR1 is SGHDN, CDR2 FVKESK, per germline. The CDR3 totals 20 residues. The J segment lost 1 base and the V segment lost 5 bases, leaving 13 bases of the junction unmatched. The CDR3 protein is CASSEGLAGDEVRNTGELFF. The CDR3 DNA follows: TGTGCCAGCAGCGAAGGACTAGCGGGAGATGAAGTTCGGAACACCGGGGAGCTGTTTTTT.